These 14 T cell receptor beta chains originate from one sample sequenced in a study of blood T cell repertoires in COVID-19. TCRdb's table, derived via immunoSEQ multiplex PCR, lists solely in-frame clones and lacks some. The data contain around 100,000 clones, approximately 80% of them seen just once; the ten biggest clones take up more than 20%. The source material was peripheral blood. The source of these receptors is a man aged 60 to 75 with acute or convalescent COVID-19.

The genes are TRBV28 and TRBJ2-4; D call uncertain. V was shortened by 2 bases and J by 0 bases, with 17 bases between the two germline ends. The CDR3 extends over 18 amino acids. Germline values: CDR1 MDHEN, CDR2 SYDVKM. The CDR3 coding sequence is TGTGCCAGCAGTTTAATTATCACAGAAGATACAGCCAAAAACATTCAGTACTTC. This translates into CASSLIITEDTAKNIQYF.

The chain is built from TRBV11-3 and TRBJ2-5; 8 bases align to TRBD2. After removal of 1 base from V and 5 bases from J, the junction contained 9 bases not matched to a gene. CDR1 and CDR2 (germline): SGHNT, YENEEA. There are 16 residues in the CDR3. CDR3 bases: TGTGCCAGCAGCTTAGGAAACCTAGCGGGCGGCGAGACCCAGTACTTC. It yields the protein CASSLGNLAGGETQYF.

V and J are TRBV9 and TRBJ2-5; 12 bases fit TRBD2. Germline V gene sequence: CDR1 SGDLS, CDR2 YYNGEE. The CDR3 contains 17 residues. V gave up 0 bases and J gave up 1 base; unmatched junction bases: 4. The CDR3 loop reads CASSVGGLAGIQETQYF. CDR3 in DNA: TGTGCCAGCAGCGTAGGTGGACTAGCGGGGATCCAAGAGACCCAGTACTTC.

The V gene is TRBV5-1, the J gene TRBJ1-4, with D possibly matching TRBD1 (5 bases). The CDR3 totals 16 residues. Germline V gives CDR1 SGHRS, CDR2 YFSETQ. V lost 4 bases, J lost 0 bases, and 13 bases lay in between. The CDR3 sequence is CASSPGGAATNEKLFF. Here the CDR3 DNA reads TGCGCCAGCAGCCCGGGTGGGGCTGCAACTAATGAAAAACTGTTTTTT.

The chain joins TRBV28 to TRBJ1-5, with D perhaps matching TRBD1 (5 bases). This CDR3 region has 12 residues. V was pared by 7 bases and J by 7 bases, with 11 bases between. Germline lookup yields CDR1 MDHEN and CDR2 SYDVKM. CDR3 DNA sequence: TGTGCCAGCACTCCAGGGAAGCAGCCCCAGCATTTT. This codes for CASTPGKQPQHF.

This rearrangement joins TRBV7-2 to TRBJ2-2, with D perhaps TRBD2 (6 bases). CDR3 length equals 16 residues. Looked up from germline, CDR1 is SGHTA and CDR2 is FQGNSA. The V end lost 8 bases, the J end lost 4 bases, and 20 bases lay between the germline ends. The CDR3 bases are TGTGCCAGCCTACCGGGTAGCGGATGGGGCACCGGGGAGCTGTTTTTT. Its translation is CASLPGSGWGTGELFF.

V usage is TRBV3-1 (or the pseudogene TRBV3-2) and J usage is TRBJ2-3; 7 bases align to TRBD2. The length of the CDR3 is 15 residues. Germline V gene sequence: CDR1 LGHDT, CDR2 YNNKEL (reference sequence). The V and J ends lost 4 bases and 3 bases, in that order; junction bases with no gene match: 7. In DNA form, the CDR3 reads TGTGCCAGCAGCCCTACGGGCGGGAGAACAGATACGCAGTATTTT. This translates into CASSPTGGRTDTQYF.

This chain links TRBV6-5 with TRBJ1-6; 7 positions agree with TRBD1. The CDR3 consists of 14 residues. Trimming at V came to 8 bases and at J to 5 bases, leaving 6 bases not matched to a gene. Germline V gene data show CDR1 as MNHEY and CDR2 as SVGAGI. CDR3 region: CASATGVNNSPLHF. In DNA form, the CDR3 reads TGTGCCAGCGCTACAGGGGTGAATAATTCACCCCTCCACTTT.

This sequence joins TRBV5-1 and TRBJ2-5; TRBD2 matches at 8 bases. V was clipped by 3 bases and J by 4 bases; unmatched bases: 8. The length of the CDR3 is 15 residues. The V gene's germline CDR1 is SGHRS and CDR2 YFSETQ. The CDR3 region is CASSSLAELGETQYF. As DNA, the CDR3 is TGCGCCAGCAGCTCACTAGCGGAGTTGGGAGAGACCCAGTACTTC. Using reference TRBV5-1 and TRBJ2-5 for the parts outside the CDR3, the full variable domain is KAGVTQTPRYLIKTRGQQVTLSCSPISGHRSVSWYQQTPGQGLQFLFEYFSETQRNKGNFPGRFSGRQFSNSRSEMNVSTLELGDSALYLCASSSLAELGETQYFGPGTRLLVL.

The chain recombines TRBV7-2 with TRBJ1-1; D unresolved. Germline values: CDR1 SGHTA, CDR2 FQGNSA. This CDR3 comprises 14 residues. V was pared by 5 bases and J by 4 bases, with 14 bases between. The CDR3 DNA reads TGTGCCAGCAGCCTGGAGATACGGGGCACTGAAGCTTTCTTT. Its translation: CASSLEIRGTEAFF.

This chain links TRBV5-1 with TRBJ2-5; the match to TRBD2 covers 8 bases. Germline trimming cut 6 bases from V and 4 bases from J; bases unmatched to any gene: 20. Germline assignment: CDR1 SGHRS and CDR2 YFSETQ. This CDR3 has 18 residues. The CDR3 DNA sequence: TGCGCCAGCACCTCCCCGGGAGGGTCAAGCGGGACGGTAGAGACCCAGTACTTC. This encodes CASTSPGGSSGTVETQYF.

This chain connects TRBV19 to TRBJ2-3; 10 bases line up with TRBD2. Germline loops: CDR1 LNHDA, CDR2 SQIVND (reference sequence). This CDR3 contains 13 residues. V lost 10 bases, J lost 1 base, and 2 bases stayed unmatched. CDR3 sequence (DNA): TGTGCCACCGGGACTAGCGGCACAGATACGCAGTATTTT. Translated, it gives CATGTSGTDTQYF.

The chain uses TRBV2 and TRBJ2-1, with 9 positions matching TRBD2. J gave up 9 bases and V 6 bases, and 9 bases lay outside the gene matches. Germline CDR1 reads SNHLY; CDR2 reads FYNNEI. This CDR3 has 14 residues. The CDR3 is CASRETSGHSEQFF. Written as DNA, the CDR3 is TGTGCCAGCAGGGAGACTAGCGGTCACAGTGAGCAGTTCTTC.

This sequence joins TRBV19 and TRBJ1-1; D remains ambiguous. Per the germline V gene, CDR1 is LNHDA and CDR2 is SQIVND (reference sequence). Trimming left V 4 bases short and J 3 bases short, with 18 bases between. The CDR3 totals 16 residues. The CDR3 region is CASSRALSSGDTEAFF. The CDR3 DNA reads TGTGCCAGTAGTAGGGCCCTAAGCTCCGGGGACACTGAAGCTTTCTTT.